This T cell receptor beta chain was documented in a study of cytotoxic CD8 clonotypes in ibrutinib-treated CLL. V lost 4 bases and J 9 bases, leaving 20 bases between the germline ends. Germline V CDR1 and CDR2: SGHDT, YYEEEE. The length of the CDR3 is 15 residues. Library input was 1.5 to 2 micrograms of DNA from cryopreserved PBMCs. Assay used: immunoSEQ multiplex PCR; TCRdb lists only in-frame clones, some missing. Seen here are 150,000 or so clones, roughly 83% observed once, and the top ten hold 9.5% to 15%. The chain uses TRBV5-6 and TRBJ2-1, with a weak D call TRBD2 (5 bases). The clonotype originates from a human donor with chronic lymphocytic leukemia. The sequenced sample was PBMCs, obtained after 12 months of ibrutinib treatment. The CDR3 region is CASSPARVGVTEQFF. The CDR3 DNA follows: TGTGCCAGCAGCCCCGCTAGGGTGGGAGTCACTGAGCAGTTCTTC.